One sample yielded the 21 T cell receptor beta chains listed below, sequenced in a study of response to subunit inactivated influenza vaccine. TCRdb reprocessed the RT-PCR reads with MiXCR, giving one entry per CDR3 protein. The sample records hundreds of thousands of distinct CDR3 sequences, approximately 12% being singletons. The sample consisted of PBMCs from blood, taken on the day of vaccination. All receptors derive from a man between 50 and 59 years old who received an inactivated influenza vaccine.

The chain couples TRBV6-2 or TRBV6-3 to TRBJ2-1; 11 bases map to TRBD1. The CDR3 is made up of 17 amino acids. Germline values: CDR1 MNHEY, CDR2 SVGEGT. After removal of 3 bases from V and 4 bases from J, the junction contained 8 bases not matched to a gene. CDR3 coding DNA: TGTGCCAGCAGTTATACACCCGGACAGGGGGCGTACAATGAGCAGTTCTTC. Translated: CASSYTPGQGAYNEQFF.

The V and J genes are TRBV24-1 and TRBJ2-3, with 9 bases identical to TRBD2. The germline gives CDR1 KGHDR, CDR2 SFDVKD. The ends lost 2 bases at V and 6 bases at J; junction bases unmatched: 11. The CDR3 contains 17 residues. CDR3 bases: TGTGCCACCAGTGATTACTCGAGGCGGGAGGGCCGGGATACGCAGTATTTT. This sequence encodes CATSDYSRREGRDTQYF.

The rearrangement uses TRBV7-3 and TRBJ1-5; no definite D call. The germline V and J ends were trimmed by 9 bases and 0 bases, with 9 bases remaining between them. Germline-derived CDR1 and CDR2 are SGHTA and FQGTGA. The CDR3 runs to 13 residues. CDR3 in DNA: TGTGCCAGTGCCACCGGTAGCAATCAGCCCCAGCATTTT. Its protein product is CASATGSNQPQHF.

This clonotype was recorded a few times. The genes are TRBV20-1 and TRBJ2-1; 9 bases line up with TRBD2. CDR1 is DFQATT and CDR2 is SNEGSKA in the germline V gene (reference sequence). This CDR3 has 14 amino acids. V was clipped by 6 bases and J by 9 bases; unmatched bases: 12. The CDR3 here is CSAQESTSGREQFF. The DNA of the CDR3 is TGCAGTGCACAAGAATCGACTAGCGGTCGTGAGCAGTTCTTC.

The rearrangement uses TRBV11-2 and TRBJ2-5; the match to TRBD2 covers 10 bases. CDR3 length: 18 amino acids. Germline CDR1 SGHAT, CDR2 FQNNGV. V lost 5 bases to trimming and J lost 1 base; unmatched junction nucleotides: 13. CDR3 region: CASSRLVAGGQPQETQYF. In DNA, the CDR3 is TGTGCCAGCAGCCGTCTAGTAGCGGGGGGCCAGCCCCAAGAGACCCAGTACTTC.

The rearrangement links TRBV6-2 or TRBV6-3 to TRBJ1-2, with TRBD1 matching 7 bases. The CDR3 loop spans 13 amino acids. With 2 bases clipped from V and 3 bases from J, the junction kept 0 bases outside the gene matches. CDR1 is MNHEY, CDR2 SVGEGT, per germline. The CDR3 here is CASSYQGDYGYTF. For the CDR3, the DNA is TGTGCCAGCAGTTACCAGGGGGACTATGGCTACACCTTC.

This chain connects TRBV20-1 to TRBJ1-2, with 11 bases aligning to TRBD1. V was clipped by 2 bases and J by 8 bases; unmatched bases: 13. CDR1 DFQATT and CDR2 SNEGSKA come from the germline V gene (reference sequence). The CDR3 runs 16 residues. This chain's CDR3 is CSARLSGTGGGSGYTF. DNA of the CDR3: TGCAGTGCTAGATTATCCGGGACAGGGGGAGGTAGCGGCTACACCTTC.

V gene TRBV7-2 combines with J gene TRBJ2-5; TRBD1 matches 7 bases. This CDR3 is 15 amino acids long. V lost 8 bases, J lost 4 bases, and 13 bases stayed unmatched. Germline V lookup: CDR1 SGHTA, CDR2 FQGNSA. This CDR3 is CASGLTRQGAETQYF. CDR3 DNA: TGTGCCAGCGGATTAACGCGACAGGGAGCAGAGACCCAGTACTTC. Full variable domain (remainder filled in from reference TRBV7-2 and TRBJ2-5): GAGVSQSPSNKVTEKGKDVELRCDPISGHTALYWYRQSLGQGLEFLIYFQGNSAPDKSGLPSDRFSAERTGGSVSTLTIQRTQQEDSAVYLCASGLTRQGAETQYFGPGTRLLVL.

This clonotype showed up just a few times. The genes are TRBV6-2 or TRBV6-3 and TRBJ2-2, with D unclear. The CDR3 is 14 residues long. Germline assignment: CDR1 MNHEY and CDR2 SVGEGT. V dropped 6 bases and J dropped 7 bases, with 15 bases sitting between them. The CDR3 sequence is CASSPLTFGGELFF. In DNA form, the CDR3 reads TGTGCCAGCAGCCCCCTTACCTTTGGCGGGGAGCTGTTTTTT.

This clonotype was counted between two and nine times. The V call is TRBV6-1, the J call TRBJ2-2; 8 bases match TRBD2. This CDR3 is built from 14 residues. Germline CDR1 MNHNS, CDR2 SASEGT. The junction had 6 bases not matched to a gene; V was cut back by 9 bases and J by 3 bases. CDR3 coding DNA: TGTGCCAGTAAAAACGGGAGGGACACCGGGGAGCTGTTTTTT. Its translation is CASKNGRDTGELFF.

This clonotype showed up just a few times. The rearrangement joins TRBV30 to TRBJ2-7, with D possibly being TRBD1 or TRBD2 (5 bases each). From germline, CDR1 is GTSNPN and CDR2 SVGIG (reference sequence). V gave up 1 base and J gave up 4 bases, with 11 bases separating them. The CDR3 extends over 13 amino acids. Here the CDR3 reads CAWSAGTAYEQYF. The CDR3 coding sequence is TGTGCCTGGAGTGCCGGGACGGCTTACGAGCAGTACTTC.

This clonotype has just a few counts. The rearrangement uses TRBV6-1 and TRBJ1-5; 9 bases are a match to TRBD1. The CDR3 totals 16 residues. CDR1 and CDR2 from the germline V gene are MNHNS and SASEGT. With 5 bases clipped from V and 5 bases from J, the junction kept 10 bases outside the gene matches. This chain's CDR3 is CASSPQGTGFYQPQHF. Here the CDR3 DNA reads TGTGCCAGCAGTCCTCAAGGGACAGGGTTCTATCAGCCCCAGCATTTT.

V and J are TRBV24-1 and TRBJ1-1; D not certain. The CDR3 runs 13 residues. Trimming shortened V by 6 bases and J by 1 base, and 8 bases separated the two germline ends. Germline lookup yields CDR1 KGHDR and CDR2 SFDVKD. The CDR3 sequence: CATSPGGNTEAFF. In DNA form, the CDR3 reads TGTGCCACCAGTCCAGGAGGGAACACTGAAGCTTTCTTT.

A few counts support this clonotype. The V call is TRBV3-1, the J call TRBJ2-6; 8 nucleotides line up with TRBD1. Losses at the gene ends were 2 bases for V and 3 bases for J; bases not matched to a gene: 6. This CDR3 has 17 amino acids. Germline loops: CDR1 LGHDT, CDR2 YNNKEL (reference sequence). Here the CDR3 DNA reads TGTGCCAGCAGCCAACAGGACAGGGCTTTTGGGGCCAACGTCCTGACTTTC. The encoded protein is CASSQQDRAFGANVLTF.

This clonotype has more than one count but fewer than ten. The rearrangement uses TRBV20-1 and TRBJ2-7; 11 nucleotides align to TRBD2. V was pared by 4 bases and J by 0 bases, with 8 bases of the junction left unmatched. CDR1 is DFQATT, CDR2 SNEGSKA, per germline (reference sequence). The length of the CDR3 is 16 residues. Here the CDR3 reads CSANTGTSGVSYEQYF. The DNA for the CDR3 is TGCAGTGCTAATACGGGGACTAGCGGAGTCTCCTACGAGCAGTACTTC.

This clonotype was seen at least ten times. The genes are TRBV5-6 and TRBJ2-3, with D perhaps TRBD1 (6 bases). CDR1 is SGHDT, CDR2 YYEEEE, per germline. The V and J ends lost 4 bases and 3 bases respectively, with 9 bases between them. CDR3 length: 13 amino acids. In DNA, the CDR3 is TGTGCCAGCAGCAGGGGGACAACAGATACGCAGTATTTT. Residues: CASSRGTTDTQYF.

This clonotype was observed a handful of times. This rearrangement joins TRBV4-1 to TRBJ2-5; TRBD2 matches at 7 bases. The germline V gene has CDR1 MGHRA and CDR2 YSYEKL. This CDR3 is 15 amino acids long. The V and J ends lost 4 bases and 5 bases, in that order; junction bases with no gene match: 10. The CDR3 protein is CASSLMGGGRETQYF. DNA of the CDR3: TGCGCCAGCAGCCTTATGGGGGGGGGAAGGGAGACCCAGTACTTC.

The chain uses TRBV6-5 and TRBJ2-3, with D unresolved. CDR1 is MNHEY, CDR2 SVGAGI, per germline. V lost 0 bases and J lost 4, with 11 bases in between. The CDR3 length is 15 residues. This CDR3 reads CASSYSSAGSDTQYF. CDR3 sequence (DNA): TGTGCCAGCAGTTACTCATCGGCTGGCTCAGATACGCAGTATTTT.

V usage is TRBV4-1 and J usage is TRBJ2-3; the D gene is possibly TRBD1 (6 bases). The CDR3 consists of 13 residues. V was trimmed by 6 bases and J by 5 bases, leaving 12 bases between them. The germline V gene encodes CDR1 MGHRA and CDR2 YSYEKL. The CDR3 reads CASRFTGRDTQYF. For the CDR3, the DNA is TGCGCCAGCAGATTCACAGGGAGAGATACGCAGTATTTT.

In this sample, this clonotype turned up many times. The V gene is TRBV7-9, the J gene TRBJ2-7, with 8 bases that match TRBD2. V lost 2 bases, J lost 2 bases, and 5 bases stayed unmatched. Germline lookup yields CDR1 SEHNR and CDR2 FQNEAQ (reference sequence). CDR3 length: 15 amino acids. Here the CDR3 reads CASSLPGGRTYEQYF. CDR3 in DNA: TGTGCCAGCAGCTTACCGGGGGGGCGCACCTACGAGCAGTACTTC. Based on the CDR3 plus reference TRBV7-9 and TRBJ2-7, the full variable domain is DTGVSQNPRHKITKRGQNVTFRCDPISEHNRLYWYRQTLGQGPEFLTYFQNEAQLEKSRLLSDRFSAERPKGSFSTLEIQRTEQGDSAMYLCASSLPGGRTYEQYFGPGTRLTVT.

A few counts support this clonotype. The J gene is TRBJ2-7, the V gene TRBV27; 11 bases fit TRBD2. The CDR3 spans 14 residues. V shed 5 bases and J 6 bases; nucleotides not matched to a gene: 6. Germline V gene sequence: CDR1 MNHEY, CDR2 SMNVEV (reference sequence). The CDR3 here is CASSAQGTSGEQYF. The CDR3 DNA sequence: TGTGCCAGCAGTGCCCAAGGGACTAGCGGCGAGCAGTACTTC.